The present entry profiles one T cell receptor beta chain with its context. Antigen unknown. V was cut by 6 bases and J by 0 bases, with 8 bases left in between. The length of the CDR3 is 13 residues. The sample comes from a study of T cell responses to AZD1222 COVID-19 vaccine. For the study at large: Second-dose schedules of about 4 or about 12 weeks were combined.

Overall study findings and caveats: The study identified only six AZD1222 recipients as seropositive at baseline. Two AZD1222 doses significantly raised spike-specific TCR breadth and depth over controls. Repertoire sampling occurred only after the peak T cell response.

Repertoires were generated with immunoSEQ multiplex PCR, while TCRdb's copy carries only in-frame clones and drops some. The table includes roughly 180,000 clones, 91% detected once. The clonotype originates from an adult in good health. The chain couples TRBV12-3 or TRBV12-4 to TRBJ1-2; D gene uncertain. The sample consisted of peripheral blood, taken on day 0 of AZD1222 vaccination. The CDR3 DNA sequence: TGTGCCAGCAGGCAGCTAGCTAACTATGGCTACACCTTC. Translated: CASRQLANYGYTF.